This T cell receptor (beta chain) was obtained from a study of T cells in Graves' hyperthyroidism and ophthalmopathy. In this sample, this clonotype turned up many times. Antigen specificity is unknown. One junction end does not reproduce the germline sequence, and a read error may be involved. Germline lookup yields CDR1 SGHRS and CDR2 YFSETQ. The CDR3 spans 14 residues. Newly diagnosed hyperthyroidism, duration under 2 months, in patients aged 18 to 65. Diagnosis rested on symptoms, serum thyroxine and TRAb, thyroid ultrasound, and orbital computed tomography. Amplification of TCR beta CDR3 regions used RNA as the template. The HTBI primer set drove a first-round RT-PCR of the TCR CDR3. TCRdb recomputed calls from the multiplex PCR reads with MiXCR, one row per CDR3 protein. The sample gives roughly 500,000 distinct CDR3 sequences, more than 11% of which show up once; under 7% is in the top ten. Overall study results and limits: Expanded thyroid clonotypes (above 0.001) were mostly also found in blood.

This clonotype was sampled from a woman under 40 with Graves' hyperthyroidism that later progressed to Graves' ophthalmopathy. V gene TRBV5-1 combines with J gene TRBJ2-7; D is possibly TRBD2 (6 bases). The sample consisted of blood. In DNA, the CDR3 is TGTGCCAGCAGCTTCGGAGGGGCCTCCTACGAGCAGTACTTC. Its translation: CASSFGGASYEQYF.